This T cell receptor beta chain originates from a study of T cell responses to AZD1222 COVID-19 vaccine (TCRdb year 2021). As for the study more broadly: A total of around 240 trial participants underwent TCR sequencing, of whom roughly 210 had received two doses of AZD1222 and around 25 had received two doses of the MenACWY control vaccine. Trial participants were enrolled by age into 18-55, 56-69 and 70-plus year subgroups, with approximately 150, 28 and 58 TCR-sequenced participants respectively. The paper as a whole reports these results and caveats: Reportedly, almost half of the unique spike-specific TCRs recognized epitopes lying outside the regions that are mutated in the B.1.351 and B.1.1.7 variants. After two AZD1222 doses, both the breadth and the depth of spike-specific TCRs were significantly higher than at day 0 and than in MenACWY recipients. In the small 56-69-year group, the increase in depth fell short of significance, most likely because of low power. No day 14 peak-response samples were available, so repertoires were characterized only after the peak T cell response. Participants were mostly white British, with more females than males. The authors suggested clonal diversity may have been underestimated. Only five to seven AZD1222 recipients were SARS-CoV-2 seropositive at baseline, limiting conclusions about previously exposed vaccinees. CD4 TCRs associated with the vaccine covered the entire spike protein, and the dominant responses were in regions 160-218 and 743-854.

CDR1 and CDR2 are drawn from the germline V gene: KGHSH, LQKENI. Clipping removes 3 bases from V and 7 bases from J, with 9 as the unmatched junction base count. Including the terminal cysteine and phenylalanine, the CDR3 comprises 17 residues. This entry keeps only the CDR3 DNA: 51 bases, framed from base 1. The CDR3 regions of human TCRbeta chains were analyzed by immunosequencing. In the authors' own workflow: TCRs in the repertoires were matched against a reference library of SARS-CoV-2-specific TCRs that had been generated with the MIRA antigen-specificity platform. Breadth was defined as the fraction of unique TCRs that were SARS-CoV-2-associated, and depth was defined as the fraction of total T cells that were SARS-CoV-2-associated. Each spike-specific TCR was assigned to its reactive spike region and to a CD4 or CD8 class using the MIRA data. Log10-transformed breadth and depth values were compared by one-way ANOVA with Sidak's multiple comparisons tests. TCRdb retrieved this table from immuneACCESS and kept in-frame rearrangements only. Not all clones are present; in checked studies, unresolved V genes account for under half, and no reason is known for the remainder. Clone size and V and J calls were adopted from that table, with D and trimming inferred from the DNA. In this sample the table shows 150,000 to 200,000 clones, approximately 90% of which occur a single time. The ten top clones hold roughly 4% of the sample.

As for this clone: Its target antigen remains unknown. No much larger clone is present one base from it, and per-base qualities are unavailable.

The time point label, as the study defines it: about 28 days (+/-7) after the second vaccine dose. AZD1222 recipients whose second dose came at about 4 weeks and those whose second dose came at about 12 weeks were combined into one group, since spike-specific TCR depth and breadth did not differ between the two schedules. Samples from vaccinated people were obtained from the UK trials COV001 and COV002, which included a single-blind randomized controlled phase 2/3 trial of AZD1222 (ChAdOx1 nCoV-19) in healthy adults. For TCRbeta chain sequencing, PBMC samples were collected from trial participants at day 0 and at day 28 after the second dose.

The origin of this receptor is an adult who received the AZD1222 COVID-19 vaccine. The sequencing here drew on peripheral blood, taken 28 days after the second AZD1222 dose. The sequence joins TRBV18 to TRBJ2-2, with 12 middle bases fitting TRBD2. The DNA reads as follows: TGTGCCAGCTCACCCGATCTAGCGGGGGGGCCCGACGGGGAGCTGTTTTTT. It translates as CASSPDLAGGPDGELFF.